This record concerns one T cell receptor (beta chain) sequence. Its antigen is currently unknown. The data are from a study of cytomegalovirus exposure and HLA in healthy donors. General observations from the study: It was taken for granted in presence/absence analyses that sequencing depth across donors was roughly uniform. CMV serostatus alone was available as immune exposure information.

PCR primers comprised 60 Vbeta and 13 Jbeta primers. Sequenced by immunoSEQ multiplex PCR; TCRdb stores in-frame clones only, minus some. This sample has 120,000 or so clones, with approximately 72% found just once. CDR1 is GTSNPN, CDR2 SVGIG, per germline (reference sequence). V lost 0 bases, J lost 6 bases, and 5 bases stayed unmatched. CDR3 length equals 14 residues. Material for sequencing was PBMCs. The chain joins TRBV30 to TRBJ2-3, with 8 bases matching TRBD1. The TCR sequence derives from a man between 60 and 75 years old in good health and CMV-seropositive. CDR3 residues: CAWSVSGGRDTQYF. The CDR3 DNA follows: TGTGCCTGGAGTGTCTCAGGGGGCCGGGATACGCAGTATTTT.